This T cell receptor (beta chain) is drawn from a study of identical twins. Regarding the study as a whole: Surplus twin overlap in beta out-of-frame sequences was less pronounced. Modeled out-of-frame TCR alpha sharing in monozygotic twins fell below observed levels.

The table lists this clonotype with a few counts. Its antigen remains unknown. V was pared by 4 bases and J by 1 base, with 6 bases of the junction left unmatched. CDR1 is LNHNV, CDR2 YYDKDF, per germline (reference sequence). The CDR3 is made up of 15 amino acids. Template switching created a universal primer site, and the cDNA included unique molecular identifiers. TCRdb fed the 5' RACE reads into MiXCR, producing one record per CDR3 protein. The sample has roughly 1,500,000 distinct CDR3 sequences; 32% are singletons. The sample was cord blood. This chain joins TRBV15 and TRBJ1-1, with 7 bases matching TRBD1. This TCR derives from a newborn girl in good health. The CDR3 loop is CATSIYRGPNTEAFF. CDR3 coding DNA: TGTGCCACCAGCATTTACAGGGGCCCGAACACTGAAGCTTTCTTT.